This TCR beta chain comes out of a study of T cell responses to AZD1222 COVID-19 vaccine. Study-wide findings and caveats: Spike-specific TCR breadth and depth rose after two AZD1222 doses.

Using immunoSEQ multiplex PCR, the repertoire was profiled, and TCRdb retains in-frame clones only, with some absent. Of some 50,000 clones listed, 70% to 90% were seen once; the top ten hold less than 6%. As regards this clone: Its antigen is unidentified.

This CDR3 is built from 14 residues. The V end lost 5 bases, the J end lost 4 bases, and 13 bases lay between the germline ends. CDR1 is SGHDT and CDR2 is YYEEEE in the germline V gene. The clonotype was recovered from an adult who received the AZD1222 COVID-19 vaccine. The chain couples TRBV5-6 to TRBJ1-3, with D uncertain. The sample here was peripheral blood, taken 28 days after the second AZD1222 dose. The CDR3 reads CASRFGERGNTIYF. CDR3 DNA: TGTGCCAGCAGATTTGGCGAAAGGGGAAACACCATATATTTT.